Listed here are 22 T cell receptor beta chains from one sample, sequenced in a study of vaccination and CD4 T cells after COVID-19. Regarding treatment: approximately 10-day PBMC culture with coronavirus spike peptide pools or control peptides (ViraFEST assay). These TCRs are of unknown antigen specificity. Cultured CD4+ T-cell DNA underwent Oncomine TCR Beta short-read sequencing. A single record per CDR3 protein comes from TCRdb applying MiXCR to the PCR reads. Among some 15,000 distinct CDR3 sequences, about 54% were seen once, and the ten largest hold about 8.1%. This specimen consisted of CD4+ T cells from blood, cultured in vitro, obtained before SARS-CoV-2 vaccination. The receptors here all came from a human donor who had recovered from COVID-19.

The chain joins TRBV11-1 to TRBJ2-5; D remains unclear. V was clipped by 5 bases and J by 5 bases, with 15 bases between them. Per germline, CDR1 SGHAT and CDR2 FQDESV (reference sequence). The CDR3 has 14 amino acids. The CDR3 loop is CASSKDALQETQYF. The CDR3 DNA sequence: TGTGCCAGCAGCAAGGACGCCTTGCAGGAGACCCAGTACTTC. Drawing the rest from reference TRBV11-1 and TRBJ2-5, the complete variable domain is EAEVAQSPRYKITEKSQAVAFWCDPISGHATLYWYRQILGQGPELLVQFQDESVVDDSQLPKDRFSAERLKGVDSTLKIQPAELGDSAMYLCASSKDALQETQYFGPGTRLLVL.

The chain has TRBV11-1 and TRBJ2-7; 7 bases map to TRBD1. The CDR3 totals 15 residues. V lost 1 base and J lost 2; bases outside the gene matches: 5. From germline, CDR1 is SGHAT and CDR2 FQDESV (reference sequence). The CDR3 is CASSLVTGKTYEQYF. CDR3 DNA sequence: TGTGCCAGCAGCTTAGTGACAGGGAAGACCTACGAGCAGTACTTC.

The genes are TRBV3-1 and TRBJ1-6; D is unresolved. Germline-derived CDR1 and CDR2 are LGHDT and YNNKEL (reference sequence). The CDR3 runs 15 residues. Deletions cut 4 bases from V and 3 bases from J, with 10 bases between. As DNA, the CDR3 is TGTGCCAGCAGCCCCGGGAGGGACTATAATTCACCCCTCCACTTT. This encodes CASSPGRDYNSPLHF.

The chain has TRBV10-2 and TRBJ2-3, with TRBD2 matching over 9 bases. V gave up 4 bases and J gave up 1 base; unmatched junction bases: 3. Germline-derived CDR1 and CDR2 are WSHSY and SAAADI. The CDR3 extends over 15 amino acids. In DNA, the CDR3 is TGCGCCAGCAGTGGGTCTAGCGGGGGCACAGATACGCAGTATTTT. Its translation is CASSGSSGGTDTQYF.

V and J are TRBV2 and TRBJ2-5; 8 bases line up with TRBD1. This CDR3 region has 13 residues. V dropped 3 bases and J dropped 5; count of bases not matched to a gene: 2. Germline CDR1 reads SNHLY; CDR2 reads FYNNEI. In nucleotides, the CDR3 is TGTGCCAGCAGTGAGACAGGGGTTGAGACCCAGTACTTC. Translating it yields CASSETGVETQYF.

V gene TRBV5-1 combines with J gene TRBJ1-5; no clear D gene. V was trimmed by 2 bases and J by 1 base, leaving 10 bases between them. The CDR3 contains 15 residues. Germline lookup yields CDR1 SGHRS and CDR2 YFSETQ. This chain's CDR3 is CASSLSPESNQPQHF. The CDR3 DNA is TGCGCCAGCAGCTTATCCCCTGAGAGCAATCAGCCCCAGCATTTT.

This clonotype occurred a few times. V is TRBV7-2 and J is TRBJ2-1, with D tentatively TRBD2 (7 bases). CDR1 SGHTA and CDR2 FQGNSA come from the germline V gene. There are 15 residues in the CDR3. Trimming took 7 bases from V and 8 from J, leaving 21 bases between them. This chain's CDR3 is CASTQLGARGDEQFF. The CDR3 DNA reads TGTGCCAGCACTCAACTGGGGGCCCGGGGGGATGAGCAGTTCTTC. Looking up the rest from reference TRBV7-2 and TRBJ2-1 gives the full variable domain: GAGVSQSPSNKVTEKGKDVELRCDPISGHTALYWYRQSLGQGLEFLIYFQGNSAPDKSGLPSDRFSAERTGGSVSTLTIQRTQQEDSAVYLCASTQLGARGDEQFFGPGTRLTVL.

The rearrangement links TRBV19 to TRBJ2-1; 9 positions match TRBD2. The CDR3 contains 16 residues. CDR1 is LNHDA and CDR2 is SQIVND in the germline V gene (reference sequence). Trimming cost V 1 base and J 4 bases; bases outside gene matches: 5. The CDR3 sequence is CASSIGASGEYNEQFF. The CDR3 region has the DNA TGTGCCAGTAGTATAGGGGCTAGCGGGGAATACAATGAGCAGTTCTTC.

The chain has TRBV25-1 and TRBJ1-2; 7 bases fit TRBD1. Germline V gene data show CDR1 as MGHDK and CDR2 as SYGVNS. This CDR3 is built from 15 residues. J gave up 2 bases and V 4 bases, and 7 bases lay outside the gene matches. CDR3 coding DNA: TGTGCCAGCAGTGCAACAGGGGCGGGGAACTATGGCTACACCTTC. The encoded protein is CASSATGAGNYGYTF.

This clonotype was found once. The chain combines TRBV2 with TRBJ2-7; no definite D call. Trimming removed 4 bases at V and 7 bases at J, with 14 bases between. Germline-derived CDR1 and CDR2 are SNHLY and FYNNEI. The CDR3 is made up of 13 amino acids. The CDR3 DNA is TGTGCCAGCAGTGTCCGCGCGCCGTTGGAGCAGTACTTC. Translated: CASSVRAPLEQYF. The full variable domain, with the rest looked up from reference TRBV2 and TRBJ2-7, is EPEVTQTPSHQVTQMGQEVILRCVPISNHLYFYWYRQILGQKVEFLVSFYNNEISEKSEIFDDQFSVERPDGSNFTLKIRSTKLEDSAMYFCASSVRAPLEQYFGPGTRLTVT.

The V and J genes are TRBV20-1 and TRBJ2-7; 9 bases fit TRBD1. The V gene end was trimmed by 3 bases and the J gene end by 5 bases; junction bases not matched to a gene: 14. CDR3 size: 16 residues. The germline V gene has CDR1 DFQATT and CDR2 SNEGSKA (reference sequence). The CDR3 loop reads CSASPRPGQGRDEQYF. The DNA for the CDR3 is TGCAGTGCTAGCCCGCGGCCGGGACAGGGTCGGGACGAGCAGTACTTC.

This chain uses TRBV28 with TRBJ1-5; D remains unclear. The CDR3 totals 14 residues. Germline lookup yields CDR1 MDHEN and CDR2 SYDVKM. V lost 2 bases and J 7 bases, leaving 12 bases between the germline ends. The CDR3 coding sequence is TGTGCCAGCAGTTTAATCTACGGCAGCCAGCCCCAGCATTTT. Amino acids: CASSLIYGSQPQHF.

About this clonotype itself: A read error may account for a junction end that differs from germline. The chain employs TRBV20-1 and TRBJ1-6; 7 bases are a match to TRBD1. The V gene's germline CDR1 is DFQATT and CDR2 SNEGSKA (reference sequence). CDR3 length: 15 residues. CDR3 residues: CSATRDRRNNSSLHF. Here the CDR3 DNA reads TGCAGTGCTACCCGGGACAGACGTAATAATTCATCCCTCCACTTT.

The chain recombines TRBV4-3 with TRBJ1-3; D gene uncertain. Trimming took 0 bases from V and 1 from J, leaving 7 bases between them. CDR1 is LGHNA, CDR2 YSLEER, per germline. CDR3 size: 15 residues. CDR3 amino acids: CASSQEGYSGNTIYF. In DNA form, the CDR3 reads TGCGCCAGCAGCCAAGAGGGGTATTCTGGAAACACCATATATTTT.

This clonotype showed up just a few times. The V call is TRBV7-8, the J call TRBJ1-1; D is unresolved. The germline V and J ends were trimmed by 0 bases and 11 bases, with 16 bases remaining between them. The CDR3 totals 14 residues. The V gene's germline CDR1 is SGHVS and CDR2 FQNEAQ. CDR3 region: CASSLARSAAGAFF. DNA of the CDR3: TGTGCCAGCAGCTTAGCAAGGTCTGCCGCCGGGGCTTTCTTT.

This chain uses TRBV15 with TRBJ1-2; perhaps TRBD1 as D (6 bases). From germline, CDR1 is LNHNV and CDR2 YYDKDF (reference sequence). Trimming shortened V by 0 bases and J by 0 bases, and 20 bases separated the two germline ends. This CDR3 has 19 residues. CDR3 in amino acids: CATSREVGARIQSNYGYTF. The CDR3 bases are TGTGCCACCAGCAGAGAGGTGGGGGCGCGTATACAGTCTAACTATGGCTACACCTTC.

The CDR3 is CSASLSNYGYTF. CDR3 nucleotides: TGCAGTGCTAGTCTCTCTAACTATGGCTACACCTTC. V is TRBV20-1 and J is TRBJ1-2, with D hard to call. This CDR3 is 12 amino acids long. The V end was cut by 3 bases, the J end by 0 bases, with 5 bases between. Germline CDR1 is DFQATT and CDR2 is SNEGSKA (reference sequence).

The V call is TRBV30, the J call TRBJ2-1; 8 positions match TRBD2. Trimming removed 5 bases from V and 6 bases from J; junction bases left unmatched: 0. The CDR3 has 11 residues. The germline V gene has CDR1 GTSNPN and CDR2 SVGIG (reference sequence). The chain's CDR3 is CAWRGGNEQFF. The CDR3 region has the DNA TGTGCCTGGCGGGGGGGCAATGAGCAGTTCTTC.

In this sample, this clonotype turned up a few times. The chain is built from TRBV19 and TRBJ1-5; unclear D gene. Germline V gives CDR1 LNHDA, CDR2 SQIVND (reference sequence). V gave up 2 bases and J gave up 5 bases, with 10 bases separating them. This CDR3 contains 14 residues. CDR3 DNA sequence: TGTGCCAGTAGTATAATGAAAAGGGATCAGCCCCAGCATTTT. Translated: CASSIMKRDQPQHF.

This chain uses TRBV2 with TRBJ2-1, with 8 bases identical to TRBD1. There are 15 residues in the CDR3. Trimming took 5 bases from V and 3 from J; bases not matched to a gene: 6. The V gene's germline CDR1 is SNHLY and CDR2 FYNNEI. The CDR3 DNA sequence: TGTGCCAGCAGTACGAAGGGACAGGTCTACAATGAGCAGTTCTTC. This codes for CASSTKGQVYNEQFF.

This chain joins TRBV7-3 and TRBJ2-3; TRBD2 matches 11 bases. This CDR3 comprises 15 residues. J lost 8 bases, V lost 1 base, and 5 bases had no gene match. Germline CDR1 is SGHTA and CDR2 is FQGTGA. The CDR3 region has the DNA TGTGCCAGCAGCTTAATAGCGGGGGGGCAAGTTACGCAGTATTTT. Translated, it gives CASSLIAGGQVTQYF. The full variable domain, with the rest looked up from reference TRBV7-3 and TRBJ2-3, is GAGVSQTPSNKVTEKGKYVELRCDPISGHTALYWYRQSLGQGPEFLIYFQGTGAADDSGLPNDRFFAVRPEGSVSTLKIQRTERGDSAVYLCASSLIAGGQVTQYFGPGTRLTVL.

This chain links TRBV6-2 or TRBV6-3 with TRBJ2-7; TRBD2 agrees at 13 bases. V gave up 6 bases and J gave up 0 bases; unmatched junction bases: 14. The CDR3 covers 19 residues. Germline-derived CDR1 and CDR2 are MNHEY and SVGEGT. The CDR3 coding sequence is TGTGCCAGCAGATCCCAGACTAGCGGGAGGTTTCAGAGCTCCTACGAGCAGTACTTC. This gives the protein CASRSQTSGRFQSSYEQYF.